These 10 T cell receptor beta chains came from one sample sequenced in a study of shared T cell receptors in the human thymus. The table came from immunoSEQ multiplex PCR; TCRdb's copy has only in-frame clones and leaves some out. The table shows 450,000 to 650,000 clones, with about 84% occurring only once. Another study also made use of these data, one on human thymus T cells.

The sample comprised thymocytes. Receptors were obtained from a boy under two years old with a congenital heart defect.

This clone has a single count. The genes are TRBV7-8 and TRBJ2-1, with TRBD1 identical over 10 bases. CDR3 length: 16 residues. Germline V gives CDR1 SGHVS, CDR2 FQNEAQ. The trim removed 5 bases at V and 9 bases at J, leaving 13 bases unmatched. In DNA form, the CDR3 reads TGTGCCAGCAGCCGTAAAGGAGGGACAGGGGACGCTGAGCAGTTCTTC. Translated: CASSRKGGTGDAEQFF.

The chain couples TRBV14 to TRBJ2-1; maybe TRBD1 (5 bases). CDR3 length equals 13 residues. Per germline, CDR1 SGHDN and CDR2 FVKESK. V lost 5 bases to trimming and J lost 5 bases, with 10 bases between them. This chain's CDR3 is CASSTDRNNEQFF. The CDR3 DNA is TGTGCCAGCAGCACTGACAGAAACAATGAGCAGTTCTTC.

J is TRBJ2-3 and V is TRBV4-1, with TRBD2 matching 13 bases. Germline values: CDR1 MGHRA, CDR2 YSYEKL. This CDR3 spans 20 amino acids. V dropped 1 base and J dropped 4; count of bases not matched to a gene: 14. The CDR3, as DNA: TGCGCCAGCAGCCAAGGACCGACCCACACTAGCGGGAGGGTCGCAGATACGCAGTATTTT. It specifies CASSQGPTHTSGRVADTQYF.

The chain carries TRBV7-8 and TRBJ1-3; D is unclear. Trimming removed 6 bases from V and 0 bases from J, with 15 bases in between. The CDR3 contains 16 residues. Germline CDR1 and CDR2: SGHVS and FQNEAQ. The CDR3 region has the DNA TGTGCCAGCAGTCATGCCCGACGGGTCTCTGGAAACACCATATATTTT. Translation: CASSHARRVSGNTIYF.

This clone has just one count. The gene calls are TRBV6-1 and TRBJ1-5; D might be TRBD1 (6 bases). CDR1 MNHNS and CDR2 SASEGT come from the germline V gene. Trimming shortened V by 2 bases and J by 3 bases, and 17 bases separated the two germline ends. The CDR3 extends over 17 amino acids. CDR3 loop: CASSESANGQPNQPQHF. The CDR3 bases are TGTGCCAGCAGTGAAAGCGCTAACGGACAGCCCAATCAGCCCCAGCATTTT.

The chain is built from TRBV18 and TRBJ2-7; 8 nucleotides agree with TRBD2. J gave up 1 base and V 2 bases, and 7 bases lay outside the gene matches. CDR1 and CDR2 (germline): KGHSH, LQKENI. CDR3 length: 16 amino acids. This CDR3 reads CASSPDPGLESYEQYF. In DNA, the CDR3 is TGTGCCAGCTCACCAGATCCGGGACTAGAGTCCTACGAGCAGTACTTC.

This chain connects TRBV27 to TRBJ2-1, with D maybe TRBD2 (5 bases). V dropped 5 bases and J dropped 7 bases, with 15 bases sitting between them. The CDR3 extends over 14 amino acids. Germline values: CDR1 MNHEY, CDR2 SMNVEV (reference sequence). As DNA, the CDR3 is TGTGCCAGCAGTCACACTAGGGAAGAGAATGAGCAGTTCTTC. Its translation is CASSHTREENEQFF.

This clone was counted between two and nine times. CDR3 nucleotide sequence: TGTGCCAGAAGCCGGCCAACAGGGGGCCTCTACGAGCAGTACTTC. Encoded protein: CARSRPTGGLYEQYF. V and J are TRBV5-3 and TRBJ2-7, with 9 nucleotides matching TRBD1. TRBV5-3 is annotated as an ORF whose role is uncertain. The CDR3 spans 15 residues. The V gene end was trimmed by 4 bases and the J gene end by 3 bases; junction bases not matched to a gene: 8.

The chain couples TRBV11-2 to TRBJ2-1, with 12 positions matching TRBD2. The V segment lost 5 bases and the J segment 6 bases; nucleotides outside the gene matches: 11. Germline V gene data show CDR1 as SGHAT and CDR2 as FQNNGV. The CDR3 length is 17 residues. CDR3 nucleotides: TGTGCCAGCAGCCCCCCCCCGACTAGCGGGAGTAGCAATGAGCAGTTCTTC. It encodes CASSPPPTSGSSNEQFF.

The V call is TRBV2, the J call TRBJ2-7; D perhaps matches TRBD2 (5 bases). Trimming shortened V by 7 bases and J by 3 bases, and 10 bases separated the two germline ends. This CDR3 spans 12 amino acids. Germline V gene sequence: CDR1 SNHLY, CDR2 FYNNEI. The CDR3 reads CASTLGSYEQYF. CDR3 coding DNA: TGTGCCAGCACCTTGGGGAGCTACGAGCAGTACTTC.